This T cell receptor (beta chain) was recorded in a study of T cell responses to AZD1222 COVID-19 vaccine. The repertoire was sequenced with immunoSEQ multiplex PCR; TCRdb's copy has only in-frame clones and lacks some. The sample has tens of thousands of clones, roughly 82% seen once; the top ten hold roughly 20%. With regard to this clone: The target antigen is unknown.

V was trimmed by 0 bases and J by 4 bases, leaving 9 bases between them. Germline CDR1 and CDR2: LGHNA and YNFKEQ. The CDR3 consists of 14 residues. Overall study findings and caveats: A rise in Spike-specific TCR breadth and depth followed two AZD1222 doses. Seropositive AZD1222 recipients at baseline numbered only five to seven. Repertoires in all cases were sampled only once the peak T cell response had passed.

The receptor was derived from an adult in good health. This chain uses TRBV4-2 with TRBJ1-2; maybe TRBD1 (6 bases). Here the sequenced sample was peripheral blood, taken on day 0 of AZD1222 vaccination. CDR3 bases: TGTGCCAGCAGCCAAGACAGGGGACCCTATGGCTACACCTTC. Translating it yields CASSQDRGPYGYTF.